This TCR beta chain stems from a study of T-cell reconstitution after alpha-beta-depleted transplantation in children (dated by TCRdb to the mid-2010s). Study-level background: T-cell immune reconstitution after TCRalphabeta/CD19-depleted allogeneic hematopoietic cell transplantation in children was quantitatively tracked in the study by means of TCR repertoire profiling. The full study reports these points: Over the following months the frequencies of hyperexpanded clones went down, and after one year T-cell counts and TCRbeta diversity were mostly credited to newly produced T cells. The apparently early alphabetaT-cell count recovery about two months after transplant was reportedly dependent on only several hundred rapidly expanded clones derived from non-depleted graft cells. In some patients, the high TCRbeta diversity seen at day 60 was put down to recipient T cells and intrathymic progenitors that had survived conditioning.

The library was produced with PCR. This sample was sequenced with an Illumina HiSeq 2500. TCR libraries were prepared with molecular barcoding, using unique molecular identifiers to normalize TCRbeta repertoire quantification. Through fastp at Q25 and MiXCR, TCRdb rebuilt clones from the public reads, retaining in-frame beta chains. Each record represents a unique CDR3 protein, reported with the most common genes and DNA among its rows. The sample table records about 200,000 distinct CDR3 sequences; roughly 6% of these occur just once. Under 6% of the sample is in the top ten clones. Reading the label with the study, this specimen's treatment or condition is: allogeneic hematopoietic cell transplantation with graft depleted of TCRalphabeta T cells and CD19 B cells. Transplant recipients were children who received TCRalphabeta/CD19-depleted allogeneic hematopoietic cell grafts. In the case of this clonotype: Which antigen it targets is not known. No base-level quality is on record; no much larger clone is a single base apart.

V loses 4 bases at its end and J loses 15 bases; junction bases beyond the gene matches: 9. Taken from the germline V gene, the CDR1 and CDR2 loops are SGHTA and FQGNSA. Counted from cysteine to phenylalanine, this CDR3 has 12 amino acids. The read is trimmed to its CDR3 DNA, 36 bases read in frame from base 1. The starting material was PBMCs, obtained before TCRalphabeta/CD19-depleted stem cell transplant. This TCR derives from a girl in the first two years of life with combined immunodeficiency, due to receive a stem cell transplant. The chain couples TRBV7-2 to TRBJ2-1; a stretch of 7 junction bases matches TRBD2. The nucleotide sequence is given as TGTGCCAGCAGCTCTCCGCGGGAGCCCGGGTTCTTC. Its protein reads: CASSSPREPGFF.